This T cell receptor beta chain was observed in a study of molecular identifiers for immune sequencing clone quantification. Turning to the study itself: Within a replicate experiment, RNA obtained from either approximately 20,000 or 100,000 naive CD8 cells was divided into five aliquots, and four of those aliquots were then sequenced.

Germline values: CDR1 SGHVS, CDR2 FNYEAQ. The CDR3 is 14 residues long. The V end was cut by 8 bases, the J end by 0 bases, with 12 bases between. Study-wide points: More than 97% of effector molecules, versus under 1% of naive-cell molecules, belonged to clones above 20 RNA copies. Same-barcode identical TCR molecules could make highly expanded clones look smaller than they are.

This clonotype was seen repeatedly, ten times or more. Its antigen is not identified. Bulk TCR library preparation followed previously described methods with listed TCR primers. One entry per CDR3 protein, called by TCRdb with MiXCR from the PCR reads. The sample holds under 800,000 distinct CDR3 sequences, roughly 25% seen once. This TCR derives from a human donor in good health. Some libraries in this study had Jurkat cell RNA spiked in. The sequenced material came from naive CD8+ T cells from blood, with Jurkat cell RNA spiked in. Subset defined: FACS-sorted CD8+CD4-CCR7+CD45RA+ naive T cells. The genes are TRBV7-6 and TRBJ2-3; D gene uncertain. CDR3 sequence: CASSGFPSTDTQYF. The CDR3 region has the DNA TGTGCCAGCTCCGGATTCCCCAGCACAGATACGCAGTATTTT.